The rows below give T cell receptor beta chains drawn from one sample of a study of identifying expanded T cells in peripheral blood. Generated by immunoSEQ multiplex PCR, the TCRdb table keeps only in-frame clones and is missing some. The sample lists tens of thousands of clones, over 80% occurring once. The sequenced sample was blood. The source is a person aged 18 to 75 in good health. CDR3s include the opening cysteine and the closing phenylalanine or tryptophan. Fields, in order: clone size, V gene, J gene, D gene, CDR3 DNA, CDR3 protein. The D gene is left open where the match is weak. A row's size may be missing; if present it is once, few, many or a size class.

few	TRBV23-1	TRBJ1-3	NA	TGCGCCAGCAGGCCGGGACACAGCTCTGGAAACACCATATATTTT	CASRPGHSSGNTIYF
NA	TRBV19	TRBJ2-2	NA	TGTGCCAGTAGTACCTCGGGTTCGGTGGGGGAGCTGTTTTTT	CASSTSGSVGELFF
NA	TRBV28	TRBJ2-1	TRBD1	TGTGCCAGCAGTGAGGACAGGGAGGTCAACAATGAGCAGTTCTTC	CASSEDREVNNEQFF
NA	TRBV18	TRBJ2-7	NA	TGTGCCAGCTCACCATCGGCAGAAACCACCTACGAGCAGTACTTC	CASSPSAETTYEQYF
NA	TRBV5-4	TRBJ1-1	NA	TGTGCCAGCAGCTTGAACACTGAAGCTTTCTTT	CASSLNTEAFF
NA	TRBV19	TRBJ2-7	NA	TGTGCCAGTAAGGCGAGGGGGGAAGGCTACGAGCAGTACTTC	CASKARGEGYEQYF
NA	TRBV25-1	TRBJ1-1	TRBD1	TGTGCCAGCAGTGACCAATCCCACAGGGGTTTTAATGAAGCTTTCTTT	CASSDQSHRGFNEAFF
NA	TRBV19	TRBJ2-7	TRBD2	TGTGCCAGTAGTACCGGACTAGCGGGGGAGCAGTACTTC	CASSTGLAGEQYF
NA	TRBV6-5	TRBJ1-1	TRBD1	TGTGCCAGCAGTTGGGACAGGAGGACTGAAGCTTTCTTT	CASSWDRRTEAFF
NA	TRBV7-2	TRBJ2-5	TRBD1	TGTGCCAGCAGCTTTCGCTCAGATCACAGGGGTGGAGAGACCCAGTACTTC	CASSFRSDHRGGETQYF
NA	TRBV6-6	TRBJ2-5	NA	TGTGCCAGCACACTAAGACAGGACCAAGAGACCCAGTACTTC	CASTLRQDQETQYF
NA	TRBV6-6	TRBJ2-3	NA	TGTGCCAGCAGTTACTCAGATACGCAGTATTTT	CASSYSDTQYF
NA	TRBV4-2	TRBJ2-3	TRBD2	TGTGCCAGCAGCCACGGACTAGCGGGAGGACCTAGCACAGATACGCAGTATTTT	CASSHGLAGGPSTDTQYF
NA	TRBV4-3	TRBJ2-7	NA	TGCGCCAGCAGCCAAGATTTCTCAGAGTACGAGCAGTACTTC	CASSQDFSEYEQYF
once	TRBV6-4	TRBJ1-2	TRBD1	TGTGCCAGCAGGGACGACAGGGTGCACTATGGCTACACCTTC	CASRDDRVHYGYTF
NA	TRBV28	TRBJ2-4	NA	TGTGCCAGCAGTTTAAGGCTGGGGAACAAAAACATTCAGTACTTC	CASSLRLGNKNIQYF
NA	TRBV5-4	TRBJ2-2	TRBD2	TGTGCCAGCAGCCAGAGAGCGGGAGGTAGCACCGGGGAGCTGTTTTTT	CASSQRAGGSTGELFF
NA	TRBV28	TRBJ2-7	NA	TGTGCCAGCAGCCTCCGGACAGCTACCTACGAGCAGTACTTC	CASSLRTATYEQYF
NA	TRBV4-1	TRBJ1-3	NA	TGCGCCAGCAGCCAAGACCCAGCTGGAAACACCATATATTTT	CASSQDPAGNTIYF
once	TRBV30	TRBJ2-7	NA	TGTGCCTGGAGTGAGTCCTACGAGCAGTACTTC	CAWSESYEQYF
many	TRBV6-5	TRBJ1-2	NA	TGTGCCAGCAGTTACGACCCAGTGGATATGATGAGCTACACCTTC	CASSYDPVDMMSYTF
NA	TRBV7-3	TRBJ2-2	TRBD1	TGTGCCAGCAGCTCTCAGGGGGTCAACACCGGGGAGCTGTTTTTT	CASSSQGVNTGELFF
NA	TRBV7-7	TRBJ2-7	TRBD1	TGTGCTAGCAGCTTAGCTGGGACAGGGAACGAGCAGTACTTC	CASSLAGTGNEQYF
NA	TRBV6-4	TRBJ2-1	TRBD2	TGTGCCAGCAGTGACTCTGGACTAGCGGGAGTTTTAGGGAATACCAATGAGCAGTTCTTC	CASSDSGLAGVLGNTNEQFF
NA	TRBV5-6	TRBJ2-1	TRBD2	TGTGCCAGCAGCTTGGGGCCCGGGACTACCATCAATGAGCAGTTCTTC	CASSLGPGTTINEQFF
NA	TRBV10-3	TRBJ2-5	TRBD1	TGTGCCATCAGTGGGGACAGGGGGGGAGAGACCCAGTACTTC	CAISGDRGGETQYF
NA	TRBV7-9	TRBJ2-2	NA	TGTGCCAGCAGCCCTCCCGGGAAAGTTGACACCGGGGAGCTGTTTTTT	CASSPPGKVDTGELFF
NA	TRBV19	TRBJ1-5	NA	TGTGCAGGAGGCATAGCTCAGCCCCAGCATTTT	CAGGIAQPQHF
NA	TRBV27	TRBJ2-1	TRBD1	TGTGCCAGCAGTTCGCCGGGACAGGGGGTCAATGAGCAGTTCTTC	CASSSPGQGVNEQFF
NA	TRBV18	TRBJ2-5	NA	TGTGCCAGCTCCCCCGTTCGGGCAGGTGTGGAGACCCAGTACTTC	CASSPVRAGVETQYF
NA	TRBV28	TRBJ2-2	TRBD2	TGTGCCAGCAGTTTCCCAGGACTAGCGGGAGGGCCGGGGACCGGGGAGCTGTTTTTT	CASSFPGLAGGPGTGELFF
few	TRBV6-6	TRBJ1-1	NA	TGTGCCAGCAGAGAGGACCCAAGGACTGAAGCTTTCTTT	CASREDPRTEAFF
NA	TRBV19	TRBJ1-5	NA	TGTGCCAGCGTCGTGGGCACGAGCCAGCATTTT	CASVVGTSQHF
NA	TRBV21-1	TRBJ1-1	NA	TGTGCCAGCAGCAAAGACAGGGCGAGGACTGAAGCTTTCTTT	CASSKDRARTEAFF
NA	TRBV2	TRBJ2-5	NA	TGTGCCAGCAAAGTGGACGGGGAGACCCAGTACTTC	CASKVDGETQYF
NA	TRBV7-9	TRBJ2-7	NA	TGTGCCAGCAGCCTCAGGAGCGATGACTACGAGCAGTACTTC	CASSLRSDDYEQYF
few	TRBV15	TRBJ1-5	TRBD1	TGTGCCACCAGCACTGACAGGGTTAGCAATCAGCCCCAGCATTTT	CATSTDRVSNQPQHF
NA	TRBV19	TRBJ2-1	TRBD2	TGTGCCAGTAGTACTATAGCGGGTGCGTACAATGAGCAGTTCTTC	CASSTIAGAYNEQFF
few	TRBV19	TRBJ1-2	TRBD1	TGTGCCAGTAGTCTACCGACAGGGGAGGCTGGCTACACCTTC	CASSLPTGEAGYTF
NA	TRBV18	TRBJ1-3	TRBD1	TGTGCCAGCTCAAGACAGGGGTCTGGAAACACCATATATTTT	CASSRQGSGNTIYF
NA	TRBV5-4	TRBJ2-2	TRBD2	TGTGCCAGCAGCCCCGGACTAGCGGAGAACACCGGGGAGCTGTTTTTT	CASSPGLAENTGELFF
NA	TRBV7-7	TRBJ2-1	NA	TGTGCTAGCAGCTTAGCGTGGCGGAGCAATGAGCAGTTCTTC	CASSLAWRSNEQFF
NA	TRBV6-5	TRBJ2-7	NA	TGTGCCAGCAGTCGCGGGTCTGAAGGGCCGTACTTC	CASSRGSEGPYF
NA	TRBV5-1	TRBJ2-2	NA	TGCGCCAGCAGTGAAATTAACACCGGGGAGCTGTTTTTT	CASSEINTGELFF
once	TRBV9	TRBJ2-7	NA	TGTGCCAGCAGCGTAGGGTTGGGTGAGCAGTACTTC	CASSVGLGEQYF